These 20 T cell receptor beta chains were sequenced from one sample in a study of CXCR3-negative and CXCR3-positive naive CD8 T cells. Overall study results and limits: Naive cells with CXCR3 showed TRB CDR3s that were more hydrophobic than those in CXCR3-negative naive cells.

Their antigens are not known. cDNA libraries for TRB were generated by 5' RACE incorporating UMI labels. TCRdb reanalyzed the 5' RACE reads, giving one entry per CDR3 protein sequence and no DNA. This table lists 75,000 to 100,000 distinct CDR3 sequences. Sequencing input: naive CXCR3+ CD8+ T cells from blood. The sample's subset: CD45RO-CCR7+CD27+CD95- naive CD8+ T cells expressing CXCR3 (TNR3+). Receptors originate from a human donor in good health. Some clones in this sample may be carry-over from other donors' samples.

V gene TRBV21-1 combines with J gene TRBJ1-1; lacking DNA, the TRBD1 call made by TCRdb goes unchecked. TRBV21-1 is a documented pseudogene. The CDR3 runs to 14 residues. The CDR3 reads CASSGQAGNTEAFF.

The rearrangement uses TRBV29-1 and TRBJ1-1; TCRdb names TRBD1, which stays unverified in the absence of DNA. CDR1 is SQVTM, CDR2 ANQGSEA, per germline. CDR3 size: 12 residues. CDR3 amino acids: CSVVRENTEAFF.

The rearrangement joins TRBV7-2 to TRBJ2-1; the TCRdb D gene call, TRBD2, has no DNA to confirm it. The CDR3 extends over 17 amino acids. CDR1 and CDR2 (germline): SGHTA, FQGNSA. The CDR3 sequence: CASSGDGTGNIYNEQFF.

The chain is built from TRBV28 and TRBJ2-1; without DNA, the TCRdb call of TRBD1 cannot be checked. The CDR3 runs 15 residues. In germline, CDR1 is MDHEN, CDR2 SYDVKM. The CDR3 protein is CASSRERQVYNEQFF.

The chain has TRBV20-1 and TRBJ2-7; TCRdb's D call of TRBD1 is untestable without DNA. CDR3 length: 14 residues. Germline-derived CDR1 and CDR2 are DFQATT and SNEGSKA (reference sequence). The CDR3 is CSADVRGSFYEQYF.

The chain employs TRBV7-2 and TRBJ2-1; TCRdb's D gene call, TRBD2, goes unchecked for lack of DNA. There are 18 residues in the CDR3. Germline V CDR1 and CDR2: SGHTA, FQGNSA. CDR3 loop: CASSLALLAGGPFVEQFF.

The chain recombines TRBV7-9 with TRBJ2-7. CDR3 length: 14 residues. Per germline, CDR1 SEHNR and CDR2 FQNEAQ (reference sequence). The CDR3 protein is CASSFVLKDHQQYF.

This chain joins TRBV7-9 and TRBJ2-1; TCRdb indicates TRBD1, and absent DNA this call remains unverified. The germline V gene has CDR1 SEHNR and CDR2 FQNEAQ (reference sequence). This CDR3 region has 18 residues. CDR3 sequence: CASSQSNRGRRAYNEQFF.

V is TRBV7-3 and J is TRBJ2-3; no DNA is available, so the TRBD2 call from TCRdb remains unchecked. Germline assignment: CDR1 SGHTA and CDR2 FQGTGA. The CDR3 contains 17 residues. The CDR3 protein is CASSTLAGGPRTDTQYF.

The gene calls are TRBV21-1 and TRBJ2-2; the D call from TCRdb, TRBD1, cannot be confirmed without DNA. TRBV21-1 is termed a pseudogene. The CDR3 covers 17 residues. The CDR3 sequence is CASSLPTGTVNTGELFF.

This sequence joins TRBV19 and TRBJ2-7; TCRdb proposes TRBD1, but this gene call is untestable without DNA. The germline V gene encodes CDR1 LNHDA and CDR2 SQIVND (reference sequence). The CDR3 has 13 residues. CDR3 in amino acids: CASSGQADYEQYF. Filled out from reference TRBV19 and TRBJ2-7, the complete variable domain reads DGGITQSPKYLFRKEGQNVTLSCEQNLNHDAMYWYRQDPGQGLRLIYYSQIVNDFQKGDIAEGYSVSREKKESFPLTVTSAQKNPTAFYLCASSGQADYEQYFGPGTRLTVT.

The chain links TRBV24-1 to TRBJ2-6; the D gene TCRdb calls, TRBD1, cannot be checked with no DNA. The CDR3 loop spans 18 amino acids. Germline assignment: CDR1 KGHDR and CDR2 SFDVKD. The CDR3: CATSDRTLGQLGANVLTF.

V usage is TRBV29-1 and J usage is TRBJ2-1; TCRdb indicates TRBD2, and absent DNA this call remains unverified. The CDR3 spans 15 residues. Germline V gene lookup returns CDR1 SQVTM and CDR2 ANQGSEA. The CDR3 region is CSAPGLAGPYNEQFF.

The genes are TRBV7-2 and TRBJ2-3; the D call of TRBD1 rests on TCRdb alone, since no DNA is present to check it. This CDR3 is 15 amino acids long. Germline values: CDR1 SGHTA, CDR2 FQGNSA. This chain's CDR3 is CASSQTGGAGDTQYF.

This chain connects TRBV7-3 to TRBJ2-2; checking the TCRdb D call of TRBD2 is not possible without DNA. CDR1 is SGHTA, CDR2 FQGTGA, per germline. The CDR3 has 18 amino acids. CDR3 sequence reads: CASSWGFRPSGNTGELFF.

This chain joins TRBV7-2 and TRBJ2-1; TCRdb calls TRBD1, which cannot be checked without DNA. Germline V gene data show CDR1 as SGHTA and CDR2 as FQGNSA. The CDR3 runs to 15 residues. CDR3 residues: CASSLGGGTNNEQFF.

The chain joins TRBV7-3 to TRBJ2-1; TCRdb's D call of TRBD2 is untestable without DNA. The CDR3 is 17 residues long. Per germline, CDR1 SGHTA and CDR2 FQGTGA. The CDR3 loop is CASSSIGLAAADNEQFF.

This chain connects TRBV7-8 to TRBJ2-1; the TCRdb D gene call, TRBD2, has no DNA to confirm it. Per the germline V gene, CDR1 is SGHVS and CDR2 is FQNEAQ. The length of the CDR3 is 17 residues. The CDR3 sequence is CASSPLLARGTVNEQFF.

This chain joins TRBV29-1 and TRBJ2-1; the D call of TRBD2 rests on TCRdb alone, since no DNA is present to check it. The CDR3 length is 14 residues. In germline, CDR1 is SQVTM, CDR2 ANQGSEA. CDR3 residues: CSGHGTSRFHEQFF.

V and J are TRBV12-3 or TRBV12-4 and TRBJ2-1; TCRdb's D call of TRBD1 is untestable without DNA. The CDR3 contains 15 residues. Here the CDR3 reads CASSVYGTGGSEQFF.